The 14 T cell receptor beta chains listed next were all sequenced from one sample in a study of shared clonotypes between healthy human individuals. Measured with immunoSEQ multiplex PCR; TCRdb has only the in-frame clones, and not every one. The data show about 1.5 million clones, with 95% to 99% seen just once and roughly 0.45% held by the top ten. The source material was naive CD4+ T cells sorted from blood. Indicated subset: CD45RA+ positively selected. The receptor set was obtained from a man between 25 and 39 years old in good health.

This rearrangement joins TRBV14 to TRBJ2-1, with D possibly being TRBD2 (5 bases). The CDR3 is 12 residues long. The germline CDR1 and CDR2 sequences are SGHDN and FVKESK. V lost 4 bases, J lost 9 bases, and 10 bases lay in between. CDR3 DNA sequence: TGTGCCAGCAGCCCGGCCGGGGTTGAGCAGTTCTTC. Amino acids: CASSPAGVEQFF. The entire variable domain, with the rest obtained from reference TRBV14 and TRBJ2-1, is as follows: EAGVTQFPSHSVIEKGQTVTLRCDPISGHDNLYWYRRVMGKEIKFLLHFVKESKQDESGMPNNRFLAERTGGTYSTLKVQPAELEDSGVYFCASSPAGVEQFFGPGTRLTVL.

The chain recombines TRBV7-2 with TRBJ2-7; 10 nucleotides match TRBD2. V shed 5 bases, J shed 3 bases, and the junction held 4 bases outside the gene matches. This CDR3 has 14 amino acids. The germline V gene encodes CDR1 SGHTA and CDR2 FQGNSA. CDR3 residues: CASSQGLAFYEQYF. In DNA, the CDR3 is TGTGCCAGCAGCCAGGGACTAGCGTTCTACGAGCAGTACTTC. The variable domain in full, completed from reference TRBV7-2 and TRBJ2-7, reads GAGVSQSPSNKVTEKGKDVELRCDPISGHTALYWYRQSLGQGLEFLIYFQGNSAPDKSGLPSDRFSAERTGGSVSTLTIQRTQQEDSAVYLCASSQGLAFYEQYFGPGTRLTVT.

V and J are TRBV6-5 and TRBJ1-2; possible D gene TRBD1, 5 bases. The CDR3 is 14 amino acids. CDR1 MNHEY and CDR2 SVGAGI come from the germline V gene. Trimming left V 2 bases short and J 3 bases short, with 10 bases between. In DNA, the CDR3 is TGTGCCAGCAGTTACCAGGGAACTGACTATGGCTACACCTTC. It is translated as CASSYQGTDYGYTF.

DNA of the CDR3: TGCGCCAGCAGCGTTGGGACTAGCAGTAGGCAGTTCTTC. Protein sequence: CASSVGTSSRQFF. The genes are TRBV4-3 and TRBJ2-1; 9 nucleotides match TRBD2. V shed 5 bases and J 12 bases; nucleotides not matched to a gene: 8. Germline CDR1 reads LGHNA; CDR2 reads YSLEER. The CDR3 loop spans 13 amino acids.

The CDR3 here is CASRRTGRNEQYF. The CDR3, as DNA: TGTGCCAGCAGAAGGACAGGGAGAAACGAGCAGTACTTC. The chain employs TRBV6-5 and TRBJ2-7; 8 positions agree with TRBD1. Germline-derived CDR1 and CDR2 are MNHEY and SVGAGI. This CDR3 has 13 residues. With V trimmed by 6 bases and J by 5 bases, 6 bases remained unmatched.

This chain connects TRBV28 to TRBJ1-5, with a weak D call TRBD1 (5 bases). The V gene's germline CDR1 is MDHEN and CDR2 SYDVKM. Trimming left V 3 bases short and J 6 bases short, with 12 bases between. The CDR3 is 14 amino acids. This CDR3 is CASSFGGESQPQHF. CDR3 DNA sequence: TGTGCCAGCAGTTTCGGGGGAGAGAGTCAGCCCCAGCATTTT.

The chain links TRBV29-1 to TRBJ2-7; perhaps D is TRBD1 or TRBD2 (5 bases each). The CDR3 length is 11 residues. Germline assignment: CDR1 SQVTM and CDR2 ANQGSEA. V was shortened by 7 bases and J by 6 bases, with 13 bases between the two germline ends. CDR3 residues: CSASGGGEQYF. Written as DNA, the CDR3 is TGCAGCGCCTCGGGTGGGGGCGAGCAGTACTTC.

J is TRBJ1-5 and V is TRBV6-1; maybe TRBD1 (6 bases). V lost 2 bases to trimming and J lost 7 bases, with 12 bases between them. The germline V gene has CDR1 MNHNS and CDR2 SASEGT. The CDR3 loop spans 14 amino acids. CDR3: CASSENRAGQPQHF. CDR3 nucleotide sequence: TGTGCCAGCAGTGAAAACAGGGCGGGGCAGCCCCAGCATTTT.

This chain joins TRBV11-3 and TRBJ2-5; 11 bases align to TRBD2. CDR3 length: 17 amino acids. Germline CDR1 reads SGHNT; CDR2 reads YENEEA. J was trimmed by 0 bases and V by 3 bases; bases with no gene match: 6. The CDR3 region has the DNA TGTGCCAGCAGCTTGGGGACTAGCGGAGGGTACCAAGAGACCCAGTACTTC. This encodes CASSLGTSGGYQETQYF.

The chain carries TRBV11-2 and TRBJ1-5, with 11 nucleotides matching TRBD1. The V gene's germline CDR1 is SGHAT and CDR2 FQNNGV. This CDR3 contains 15 residues. After removal of 5 bases from V and 4 bases from J, the junction contained 4 bases not matched to a gene. The CDR3 region is CASSPGTGGNQPQHF. The CDR3 region has the DNA TGTGCCAGCAGCCCCGGGACAGGGGGGAATCAGCCCCAGCATTTT.

This chain connects TRBV28 to TRBJ2-7, with D perhaps matching TRBD1 (5 bases). Germline V lookup: CDR1 MDHEN, CDR2 SYDVKM. V was clipped by 6 bases and J by 9 bases, with 24 bases between them. The CDR3 spans 15 residues. The CDR3 sequence: CASSLGGTGGPGQYF. The CDR3 nucleotides read TGTGCCAGCAGCCTGGGTGGAACAGGTGGCCCGGGGCAGTACTTC.

V usage is TRBV2 and J usage is TRBJ2-5; TRBD2 is a possible D gene (6 bases). The better agreement between TRBJ2-7 and the DNA end casts doubt on the J call. The CDR3 contains 13 residues. CDR1 and CDR2 from the germline V gene are SNHLY and FYNNEI. The CDR3 sequence: CASSVGGWDEQYF. CDR3 bases: TGTGCCAGCAGTGTCGGGGGTTGGGACGAGCAGTACTTC.

The chain couples TRBV11-3 to TRBJ2-2, with D unclear. The CDR3 contains 14 residues. Germline V gene sequence: CDR1 SGHNT, CDR2 YENEEA. Trimming took off 0 bases at V and 3 bases at J, with 5 bases between the two ends. DNA for the CDR3: TGTGCCAGCAGCTTAGAGAGTTACACCGGGGAGCTGTTTTTT. Its translation is CASSLESYTGELFF.

The chain uses TRBV15 and TRBJ2-3, with 13 nucleotides matching TRBD2. The CDR3 contains 19 residues. Trimming took 3 bases from V and 5 from J; bases not matched to a gene: 14. Germline-derived CDR1 and CDR2 are LNHNV and YYDKDF (reference sequence). The CDR3, as DNA: TGTGCCACCAGCAGTTTTTGGACTAGCGGGAGACCTGAGGAAGATACGCAGTATTTT. Its translation: CATSSFWTSGRPEEDTQYF.